Listed below are T cell receptor beta chains from one sample, sequenced in a study of blood T cell repertoires in COVID-19. Assay: immunoSEQ multiplex PCR; the TCRdb copy retains only in-frame clones and omits some. The sample contains a few hundred thousand clones, approximately 85% of which appear only once. The sequenced sample was peripheral blood. These receptors originate from a man aged 45-65 years who had recovered from COVID-19. Both conserved end residues are part of each CDR3. The D gene is left open where the match is weak. Rows may omit the clone size; those that give it use once, few, many or a size class.

TRBD2	TRBV5-1	-	CASRGLAGGNGELFF
TRBD1	TRBV4-2	few	CASSQDGTGVSYEQYF
TRBD2	TRBV7-2	-	CARLPGTSGRAKDEQFF
-	TRBV6-5	-	CASRRGDRYNEQFF
TRBD2	TRBV5-4	-	CASSTKTSGTETQYF
-	TRBV11-2	-	CASSSDLGVAEQYF
-	TRBV12-3/TRBV12-4	-	CASTSTLEYEQYF
-	TRBV10-2	-	CASSERVAAHTDTQYF
-	TRBV12-3/TRBV12-4	-	CASSFNSGNTIYF
-	TRBV5-4	-	CASSPDRGIYEQYF
TRBD2	TRBV7-2	-	CASSPKSAGGSSNEQFF
TRBD1	TRBV6-5	-	CASSYSIQGATEAFF
TRBD2	TRBV6-5	-	CASTGTSGTEQFF
TRBD2	TRBV7-2	-	CASSGWTSGSTDTQYF
-	TRBV24-1	-	CATSDFRQGGEKLFF
-	TRBV5-1	-	CASSLENRANTEAFF
TRBD2	TRBV28	-	CASSLPGLAGVGEQYF
TRBD2	TRBV2	-	CASRRGGSSYNEQFF
-	TRBV27	few	CASSSAGGNSPLHF
TRBD2	TRBV5-1	-	CASSLSTSGSDTGELFF
TRBD2	TRBV9	few	CASSVALRERVYEQYF
TRBD1	TRBV5-1	-	CASRGDSPMNTEAFF
TRBD2	TRBV27	-	CASSPGVAGGPGYNEQFF
TRBD1	TRBV30	-	CAWSGQGYEQYF
-	TRBV19	-	CASTPSQGRETQYF
TRBD2	TRBV27	-	CASSSTTSGSPQDYEQYF
-	TRBV24-1	-	CATSVGGARTGELFF
-	TRBV7-2	-	CASSPDYQTYNEQFF
-	TRBV9	-	CASSTRAGANVLTF
TRBD1	TRBV3-1/TRBV3-2	-	CASSQQDRGPGEAFF
TRBD1	TRBV18	-	CASSLTGGAEQYF
TRBD2	TRBV7-8	once	CASSTRTSGSYEQYF
-	TRBV29-1	-	CSVSVGRSPRYNEQFF
-	TRBV19	-	CASSIQGLSNQPQHF
-	TRBV3-1/TRBV3-2	-	CASSQVGGSPRTQYF